This TCR beta chain is from a study of blood T cell repertoires in COVID-19. The overall study: The origin of the acute and convalescent COVID-19 samples was the United States, Italy and Spain. Sources were T cells, B-cell-depleted T cells, or PBMCs; the material itself was cDNA or gDNA.

The CDR3 contains 16 residues. Germline-derived CDR1 and CDR2 are MNHNS and SASEGT. Trimming stripped 3 bases from V and 1 base from J, with 13 bases between. Using immunoSEQ multiplex PCR, the repertoire was profiled, and TCRdb retains in-frame clones only, with some absent. This sample carries 150,000 to 200,000 clones, about 88% of them seen once, and the ten largest clones take around 25%. This sequence joins TRBV6-1 and TRBJ1-5, with D possibly TRBD1 on 6 matching bases. The material sequenced was peripheral blood. This receptor was taken from a man between 60 and 70 years old with acute or convalescent COVID-19. The CDR3 nucleotides read TGTGCCAGCAGTGATCAGGGGATCAGGAGCAATCAGCCCCAGCATTTT. This gives the protein CASSDQGIRSNQPQHF.